This T cell receptor beta chain was sequenced in a study of CD8 T cells in ankylosing spondylitis. V was cut by 3 bases and J by 1 base, with 11 bases left in between. The CDR3 sequence is 15 residues long. CDR1 is SGHTA, CDR2 FQGNSA, per germline. General study findings and limits: Peripheral blood held disease-linked clones only at relatively low frequency, and these were CD8+. For ankylosing spondylitis blood, a TCR beta motif of about eight highly homologous variants appeared characteristic.

Libraries of TCR beta came from quantitative 5'-RACE with molecular barcodes. A single record per CDR3 protein comes from TCRdb applying MiXCR to the 5' RACE reads. The sample holds tens of thousands of distinct CDR3 sequences, 6.5% to 8% seen once. In this sample, this clonotype turned up many times. Its antigen is unknown. The V gene is TRBV7-2, the J gene TRBJ2-3; D is unresolved. The sample comprised blood, either unsorted or a sorted T cell fraction (not recorded which). The clonotype comes from a female donor with ankylosing spondylitis or in good health (not recorded which). CDR3 loop: CASSFRPFGTDTQYF. CDR3 bases: TGTGCCAGCAGCTTCCGGCCTTTCGGCACAGATACGCAGTATTTT.